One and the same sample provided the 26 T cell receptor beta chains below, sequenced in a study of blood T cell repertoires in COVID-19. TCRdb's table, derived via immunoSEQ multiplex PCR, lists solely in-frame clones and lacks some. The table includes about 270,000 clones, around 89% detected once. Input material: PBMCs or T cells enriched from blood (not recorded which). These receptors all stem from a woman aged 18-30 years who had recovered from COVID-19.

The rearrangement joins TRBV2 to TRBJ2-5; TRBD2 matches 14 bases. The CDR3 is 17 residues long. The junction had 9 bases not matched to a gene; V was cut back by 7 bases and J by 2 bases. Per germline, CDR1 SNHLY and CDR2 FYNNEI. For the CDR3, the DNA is TGTGCCAGCACTAGGACTAGCGGGGGGCGGGTACAAGAGACCCAGTACTTC. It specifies CASTRTSGGRVQETQYF.

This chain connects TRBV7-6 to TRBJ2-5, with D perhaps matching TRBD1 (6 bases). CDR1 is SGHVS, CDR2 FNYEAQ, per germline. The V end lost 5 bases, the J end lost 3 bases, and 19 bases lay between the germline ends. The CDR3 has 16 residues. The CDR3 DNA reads TGTGCCAGCAGCGTCCGCAGGGGAAGTGGCGAAGAGACCCAGTACTTC. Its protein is CASSVRRGSGEETQYF.

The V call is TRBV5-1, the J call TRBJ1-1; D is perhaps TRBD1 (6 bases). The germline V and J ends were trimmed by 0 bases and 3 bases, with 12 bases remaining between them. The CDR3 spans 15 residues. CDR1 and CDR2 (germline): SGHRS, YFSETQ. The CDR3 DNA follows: TGCGCCAGCAGCTTGGTCCCCCACAGGGACACTGAAGCTTTCTTT. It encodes CASSLVPHRDTEAFF.

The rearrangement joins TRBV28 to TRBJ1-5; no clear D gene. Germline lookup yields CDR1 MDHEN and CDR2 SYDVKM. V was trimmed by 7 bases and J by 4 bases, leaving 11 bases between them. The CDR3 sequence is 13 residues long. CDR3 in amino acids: CASTPWENQPQHF. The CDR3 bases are TGTGCCAGCACCCCGTGGGAGAATCAGCCCCAGCATTTT.

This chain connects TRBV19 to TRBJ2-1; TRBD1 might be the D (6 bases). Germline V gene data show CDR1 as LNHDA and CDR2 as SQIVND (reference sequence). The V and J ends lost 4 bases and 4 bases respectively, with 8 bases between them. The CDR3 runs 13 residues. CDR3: CASSTQGYNEQFF. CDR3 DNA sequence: TGTGCCAGTAGTACACAGGGTTACAATGAGCAGTTCTTC.

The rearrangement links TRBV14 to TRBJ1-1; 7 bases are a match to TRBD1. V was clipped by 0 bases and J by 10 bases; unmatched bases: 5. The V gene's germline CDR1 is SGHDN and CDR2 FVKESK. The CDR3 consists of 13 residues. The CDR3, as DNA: TGTGCCAGCAGCCAAGAAGGGTCAGGGGGAGCTTTCTTT. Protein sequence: CASSQEGSGGAFF. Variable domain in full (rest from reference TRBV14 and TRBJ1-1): EAGVTQFPSHSVIEKGQTVTLRCDPISGHDNLYWYRRVMGKEIKFLLHFVKESKQDESGMPNNRFLAERTGGTYSTLKVQPAELEDSGVYFCASSQEGSGGAFFGQGTRLTVV.

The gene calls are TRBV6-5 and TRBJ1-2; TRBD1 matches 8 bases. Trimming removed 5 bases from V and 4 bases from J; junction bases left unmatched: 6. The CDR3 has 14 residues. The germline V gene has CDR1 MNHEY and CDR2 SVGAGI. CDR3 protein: CASSRTGTFYGYTF. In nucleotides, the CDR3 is TGTGCCAGCAGTAGGACAGGGACCTTCTATGGCTACACCTTC.

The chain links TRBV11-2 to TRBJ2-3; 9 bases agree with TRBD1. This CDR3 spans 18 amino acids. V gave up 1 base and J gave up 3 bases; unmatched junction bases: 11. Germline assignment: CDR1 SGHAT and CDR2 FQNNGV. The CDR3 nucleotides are TGTGCCAGCAGCTTAGTCGGAACCGGGACAGGGCTTACAGATACGCAGTATTTT. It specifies CASSLVGTGTGLTDTQYF.

The CDR3 nucleotides are TGCGCCAGCAGCGGACGGGACACGAGCCAAGAGACCCAGTACTTC. It translates to CASSGRDTSQETQYF. J is TRBJ2-5 and V is TRBV5-1; possibly TRBD1 for D (6 bases). CDR3 length: 15 residues. Trimming took 4 bases from V and 1 from J, leaving 14 bases between them. Germline CDR1 SGHRS, CDR2 YFSETQ.

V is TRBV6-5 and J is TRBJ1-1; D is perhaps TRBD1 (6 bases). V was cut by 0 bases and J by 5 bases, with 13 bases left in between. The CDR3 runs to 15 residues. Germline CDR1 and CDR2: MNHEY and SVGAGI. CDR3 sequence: CASSYSGGRVTEAFF. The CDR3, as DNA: TGTGCCAGCAGTTACTCGGGGGGGCGAGTTACTGAAGCTTTCTTT.

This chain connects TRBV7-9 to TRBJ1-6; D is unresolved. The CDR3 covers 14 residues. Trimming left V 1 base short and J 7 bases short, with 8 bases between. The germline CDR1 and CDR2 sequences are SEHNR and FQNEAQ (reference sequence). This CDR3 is CASSLDGENSPLHF. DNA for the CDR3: TGTGCCAGCAGCTTAGACGGGGAAAATTCACCCCTCCACTTT.

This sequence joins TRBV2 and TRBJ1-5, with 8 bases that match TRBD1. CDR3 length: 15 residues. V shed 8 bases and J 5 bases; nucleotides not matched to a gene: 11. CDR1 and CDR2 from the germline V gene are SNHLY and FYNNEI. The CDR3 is CASCPRTGGDQPQHF. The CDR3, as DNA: TGTGCCAGCTGCCCTCGCACAGGGGGTGATCAGCCCCAGCATTTT.

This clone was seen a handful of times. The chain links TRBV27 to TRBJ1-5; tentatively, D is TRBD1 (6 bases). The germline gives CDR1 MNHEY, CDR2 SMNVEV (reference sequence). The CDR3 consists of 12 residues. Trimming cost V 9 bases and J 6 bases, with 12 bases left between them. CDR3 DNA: TGTGCCAGTCAGGGGCTGGGTCAGCCCCAGCATTTT. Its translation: CASQGLGQPQHF.

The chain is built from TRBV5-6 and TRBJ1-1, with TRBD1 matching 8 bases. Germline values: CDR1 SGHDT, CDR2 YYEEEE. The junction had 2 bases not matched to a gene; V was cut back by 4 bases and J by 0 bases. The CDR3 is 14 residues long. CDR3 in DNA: TGTGCCAGCAGCGTGACAGGGGTGAACACTGAAGCTTTCTTT. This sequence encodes CASSVTGVNTEAFF.

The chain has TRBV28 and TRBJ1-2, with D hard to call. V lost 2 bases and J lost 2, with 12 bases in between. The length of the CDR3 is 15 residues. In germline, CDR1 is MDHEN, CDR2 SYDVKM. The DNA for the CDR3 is TGTGCCAGCAGTTTAAACGGAGACGGAAACTATGGCTACACCTTC. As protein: CASSLNGDGNYGYTF.

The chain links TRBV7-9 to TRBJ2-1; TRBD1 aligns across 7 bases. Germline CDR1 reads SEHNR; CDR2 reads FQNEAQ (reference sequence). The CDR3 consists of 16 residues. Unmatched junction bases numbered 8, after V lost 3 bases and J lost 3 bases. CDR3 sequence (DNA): TGTGCCAGCAGCTTTCTTAAAGGACAGGACTACAATGAGCAGTTCTTC. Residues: CASSFLKGQDYNEQFF.

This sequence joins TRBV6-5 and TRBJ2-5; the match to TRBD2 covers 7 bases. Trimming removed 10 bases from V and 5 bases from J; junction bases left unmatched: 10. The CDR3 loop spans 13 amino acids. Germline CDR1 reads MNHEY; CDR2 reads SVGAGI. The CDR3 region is CATREGWMETQYF. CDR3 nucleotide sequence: TGTGCCACCAGGGAGGGTTGGATGGAGACCCAGTACTTC.

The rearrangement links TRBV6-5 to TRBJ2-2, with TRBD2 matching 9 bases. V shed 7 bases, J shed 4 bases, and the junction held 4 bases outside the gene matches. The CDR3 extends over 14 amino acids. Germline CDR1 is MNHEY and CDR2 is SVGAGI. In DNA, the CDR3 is TGTGCCAGCAAAGGAGCGGGGGGCACCGGGGAGCTGTTTTTT. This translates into CASKGAGGTGELFF.

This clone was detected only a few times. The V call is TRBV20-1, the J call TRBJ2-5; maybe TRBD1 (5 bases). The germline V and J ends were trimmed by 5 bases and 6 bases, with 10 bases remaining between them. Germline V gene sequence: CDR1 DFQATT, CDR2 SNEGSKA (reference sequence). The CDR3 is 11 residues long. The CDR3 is CSALRVKTQYF. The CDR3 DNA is TGCAGTGCTCTCAGGGTCAAGACCCAGTACTTC.

The CDR3, as DNA: TGTGCCAGCAGCTTCTCAGGGACAGGGGGCTATGGCTACACCTTC. This encodes CASSFSGTGGYGYTF. The rearrangement joins TRBV5-4 to TRBJ1-2, with TRBD1 identical over 11 bases. Germline lookup yields CDR1 SGHNT and CDR2 YYREEE (reference sequence). This CDR3 is 15 amino acids long. V shed 2 bases, J shed 4 bases, and the junction held 4 bases outside the gene matches.

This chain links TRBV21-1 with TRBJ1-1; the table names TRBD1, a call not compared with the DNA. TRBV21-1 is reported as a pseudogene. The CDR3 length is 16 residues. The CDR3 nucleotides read TGTGCCAGCAGCATCTACGGGACAGGGACAAACACTGAAGCTTTCTTT. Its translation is CASSIYGTGTNTEAFF.

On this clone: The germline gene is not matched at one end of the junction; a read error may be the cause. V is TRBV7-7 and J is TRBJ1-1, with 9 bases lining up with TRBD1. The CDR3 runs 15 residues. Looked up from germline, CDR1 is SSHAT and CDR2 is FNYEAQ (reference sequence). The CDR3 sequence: CASSPVTGGGTEAFF. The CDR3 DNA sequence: TGTGCTAGCAGCCCCGTAACAGGGGGCGGCACTGAAGCTTTCTTT.

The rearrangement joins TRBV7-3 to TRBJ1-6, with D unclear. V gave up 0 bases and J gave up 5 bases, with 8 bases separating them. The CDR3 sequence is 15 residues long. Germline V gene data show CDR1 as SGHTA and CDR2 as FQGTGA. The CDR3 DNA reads TGTGCCAGCAGCTTAACCCGGGAAAATAATTCACCCCTCCACTTT. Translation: CASSLTRENNSPLHF.

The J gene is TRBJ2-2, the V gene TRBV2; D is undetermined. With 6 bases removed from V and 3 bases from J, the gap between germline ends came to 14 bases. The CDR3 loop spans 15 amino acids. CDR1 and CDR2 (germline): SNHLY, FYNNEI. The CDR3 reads CASRGDRWDTGELFF. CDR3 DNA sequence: TGTGCCAGCAGGGGCGACCGTTGGGACACCGGGGAGCTGTTTTTT.

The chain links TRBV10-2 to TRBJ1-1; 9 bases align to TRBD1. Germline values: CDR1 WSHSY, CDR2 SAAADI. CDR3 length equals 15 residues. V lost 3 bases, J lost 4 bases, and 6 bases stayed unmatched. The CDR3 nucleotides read TGCGCCAGCAGTGAAAACAGGGGGCGCGTCACTGAAGCTTTCTTT. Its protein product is CASSENRGRVTEAFF.

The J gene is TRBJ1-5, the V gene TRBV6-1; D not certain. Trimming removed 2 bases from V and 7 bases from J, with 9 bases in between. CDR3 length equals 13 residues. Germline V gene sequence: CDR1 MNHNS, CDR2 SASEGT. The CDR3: CASSERYSQPQHF. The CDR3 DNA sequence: TGTGCCAGCAGTGAACGATACAGCCAGCCCCAGCATTTT.